Shown below are 28 T cell receptor beta chains from a single sample sequenced in a study of T-cell memory formation after mild COVID-19 (dated by TCRdb to the early 2020s). Libraries were made using 5' RACE. The sequencer was an Illumina NovaSeq 6000. TCRdb took the public reads, trimmed them with fastp at Q25, ran MiXCR for clone calling and kept in-frame beta chains. CDR3 protein duplicates are merged, each entry listing the most common genes and DNA. The sample table contains 250,000 or so distinct CDR3 sequences; only one count was recorded for over 15% of them. In total, the top ten clones hold under 30% of the sample. The sample taken for sequencing was PBMCs or a T cell subset sorted from them (not recorded which). These TCRs come from a man between 18 and 29 years old who had mild COVID-19 (a few samples of this study predate the infection). The sample titles of this study are shuffled in the database, so cell type and time point are left out; the donor was told from shared clones.

This clonotype was seen at least ten times. The chain recombines TRBV5-1 with TRBJ2-5, with TRBD1 identical over 8 bases. CDR3 length equals 17 residues. Germline CDR1 reads SGHRS; CDR2 reads YFSETQ. Germline trimming cut 4 bases from V and 4 bases from J; bases unmatched to any gene: 15. Written as DNA, the CDR3 is TGCGCCAGCAGCAAACCCGCGACAGGGGCTTTATCAGAGACCCAGTACTTC. It is translated as CASSKPATGALSETQYF. The entire variable domain, with the rest obtained from reference TRBV5-1 and TRBJ2-5, is as follows: KAGVTQTPRYLIKTRGQQVTLSCSPISGHRSVSWYQQTPGQGLQFLFEYFSETQRNKGNFPGRFSGRQFSNSRSEMNVSTLELGDSALYLCASSKPATGALSETQYFGPGTRLLVL.

The DNA for the CDR3 is TGTGCCAGCGGTCTCGGCAATCAGCCCCAGCATTTT. It codes for CASGLGNQPQHF. The J gene is TRBJ1-5, the V gene TRBV6-6; D uncertain. Per germline, CDR1 MNHNY and CDR2 SVGAGI (reference sequence). The CDR3 loop spans 12 amino acids. Deletions cut 8 bases from V and 2 bases from J, with 7 bases between.

The chain has TRBV12-3 or TRBV12-4 and TRBJ1-3; D not certain. Trimming took off 7 bases at V and 2 bases at J, with 12 bases between the two ends. This CDR3 contains 14 residues. CDR3 DNA sequence: TGTGCCAGCACTCCAATCCTGACTGGAAACACCATATATTTT. Protein: CASTPILTGNTIYF.

The rearrangement uses TRBV2 and TRBJ1-1, with 9 bases lining up with TRBD1. J was trimmed by 7 bases and V by 10 bases; bases with no gene match: 10. The CDR3 spans 13 residues. CDR1 and CDR2 from the germline V gene are SNHLY and FYNNEI. This chain's CDR3 is CATLGEGQGEAFF. Here the CDR3 DNA reads TGTGCCACCCTCGGAGAGGGACAGGGTGAAGCTTTCTTT.

This sequence joins TRBV4-3 and TRBJ2-1; D is uncertain. CDR1 is LGHNA, CDR2 YSLEER, per germline. Trimming left V 1 base short and J 6 bases short, with 10 bases between. The CDR3 loop spans 14 amino acids. The chain's CDR3 is CASSQGASINEQFF. The CDR3 nucleotides read TGCGCCAGCAGCCAAGGGGCTAGTATCAATGAGCAGTTCTTC.

The chain uses TRBV29-1 and TRBJ2-3; no definite D call. Germline CDR1 reads SQVTM; CDR2 reads ANQGSEA. Between the trimmed V and J ends, which lost 3 bases and 2 bases, there was a span of 18 bases. This CDR3 region has 16 residues. The CDR3 DNA reads TGCAGCGTTGAGACACAGAGCTCCTTTTCCACAGATACGCAGTATTTT. Its translation is CSVETQSSFSTDTQYF.

The chain combines TRBV7-2 with TRBJ2-3, with TRBD2 as a possible D gene (5 bases). CDR3 length equals 13 residues. Germline V CDR1 and CDR2: SGHTA, FQGNSA. V lost 5 bases and J lost 3, with 9 bases in between. The CDR3 spells CASSQWTTDTQYF. The CDR3 DNA is TGTGCCAGCAGCCAATGGACTACAGATACGCAGTATTTT.

This clonotype was seen only a few times. The chain couples TRBV7-6 to TRBJ2-2; 8 bases fit TRBD2. The length of the CDR3 is 15 residues. The germline CDR1 and CDR2 sequences are SGHVS and FNYEAQ. V lost 3 bases and J lost 4; bases outside the gene matches: 4. The DNA for the CDR3 is TGTGCCAGCAGCTTCACGGGGGGGACCACCGGGGAGCTGTTTTTT. It specifies CASSFTGGTTGELFF.

The chain couples TRBV19 to TRBJ2-1, with D unclear. CDR1 and CDR2 (germline): LNHDA, SQIVND (reference sequence). V gave up 5 bases and J gave up 2 bases, with 4 bases separating them. The length of the CDR3 is 12 residues. The CDR3, as DNA: TGTGCCAGTAGTCGGCCCTACAATGAGCAGTTCTTC. Its translation: CASSRPYNEQFF. The full variable domain, in which reference TRBV19 and TRBJ2-1 provide the parts outside the CDR3, is DGGITQSPKYLFRKEGQNVTLSCEQNLNHDAMYWYRQDPGQGLRLIYYSQIVNDFQKGDIAEGYSVSREKKESFPLTVTSAQKNPTAFYLCASSRPYNEQFFGPGTRLTVL.

The V call is TRBV6-6, the J call TRBJ1-5; 9 nucleotides agree with TRBD1. The CDR3 extends over 16 amino acids. Germline V CDR1 and CDR2: MNHNY, SVGAGI (reference sequence). V lost 6 bases and J lost 7; bases outside the gene matches: 13. CDR3 bases: TGTGCCAGCAGCCCGGGACAGGGAAGGATATGGCAGCCCCAGCATTTT. The encoded protein is CASSPGQGRIWQPQHF.

This clonotype was detected only a few times. The chain joins TRBV5-1 to TRBJ1-4, with TRBD1 as a possible D gene (5 bases). With 4 bases removed from V and 7 bases from J, the gap between germline ends came to 14 bases. This CDR3 has 14 amino acids. Germline V gene sequence: CDR1 SGHRS, CDR2 YFSETQ. This chain's CDR3 is CASSLGHGSEKLFF. The CDR3 nucleotides read TGCGCCAGCAGCCTAGGACACGGCAGTGAAAAACTGTTTTTT. Variable domain in full (rest from reference TRBV5-1 and TRBJ1-4): KAGVTQTPRYLIKTRGQQVTLSCSPISGHRSVSWYQQTPGQGLQFLFEYFSETQRNKGNFPGRFSGRQFSNSRSEMNVSTLELGDSALYLCASSLGHGSEKLFFGSGTQLSVL.

CDR3 DNA: TGTGCCAGCAGGAAAGACTGGGGCCCTAGGGGTGAGCAGTTCTTC. This encodes CASRKDWGPRGEQFF. The chain is built from TRBV7-3 and TRBJ2-1; weak D call: TRBD1 (5 bases). Germline values: CDR1 SGHTA, CDR2 FQGTGA. The V end was cut by 6 bases, the J end by 9 bases, with 21 bases between. This CDR3 comprises 15 residues.

This clonotype was detected ten times or more. The chain carries TRBV4-1 and TRBJ1-6; 9 bases agree with TRBD1. The CDR3 contains 17 residues. Germline V lookup: CDR1 MGHRA, CDR2 YSYEKL. Germline trimming cut 2 bases from V and 6 bases from J; bases unmatched to any gene: 8. The CDR3 region is CASSQRQGDRFNSPLHF. CDR3 sequence (DNA): TGCGCCAGCAGCCAAAGACAGGGGGATCGCTTTAATTCACCCCTCCACTTT.

The rearrangement uses TRBV5-1 and TRBJ2-1, with TRBD2 matching 16 bases. J lost 6 bases, V lost 4 bases, and 7 bases had no gene match. The CDR3 runs to 17 residues. Germline loops: CDR1 SGHRS, CDR2 YFSETQ. The DNA of the CDR3 is TGCGCCAGCAGCCTGGGACTAGCGGGGGGGTTCCTCAATGAGCAGTTCTTC. Its translation is CASSLGLAGGFLNEQFF.

The rearrangement links TRBV7-2 to TRBJ1-1, with a tentative D call TRBD1 (6 bases). V was clipped by 8 bases and J by 1 base, with 17 bases between them. From germline, CDR1 is SGHTA and CDR2 FQGNSA. This CDR3 contains 15 residues. The CDR3 nucleotides read TGTGCCAGCCTCTTATCGGGGACACAGAACACTGAAGCTTTCTTT. Translated, it gives CASLLSGTQNTEAFF.

This chain joins TRBV18 and TRBJ1-2; TRBD1 aligns across 8 bases. This CDR3 spans 16 amino acids. V trimming: 3 bases; J trimming: 0 bases; junction bases outside the gene matches: 6. Germline loops: CDR1 KGHSH, CDR2 LQKENI. The chain's CDR3 is CASSPSRTGTNYGYTF. The CDR3 bases are TGTGCCAGCTCACCCTCCCGGACAGGGACTAACTATGGCTACACCTTC.

The chain employs TRBV10-3 and TRBJ1-1; perhaps TRBD1 as D (6 bases). V was cut by 6 bases and J by 5 bases, with 16 bases left in between. The CDR3 is made up of 14 amino acids. CDR1 is ENHRY and CDR2 is SYGVKD in the germline V gene. The CDR3 is CAIRGQGWHTEAFF. CDR3 DNA sequence: TGTGCCATCAGGGGACAAGGCTGGCATACTGAAGCTTTCTTT.

This clonotype was seen a handful of times. V usage is TRBV5-6 and J usage is TRBJ1-5, with D tentatively TRBD1 (6 bases). The CDR3 totals 16 residues. Germline V gene lookup returns CDR1 SGHDT and CDR2 YYEEEE. V lost 4 bases, J lost 5 bases, and 19 bases lay in between. CDR3 DNA: TGTGCCAGCAGCCATCGACCACAGGGCGTTGATCAGCCCCAGCATTTT. It codes for CASSHRPQGVDQPQHF.

This chain uses TRBV10-3 with TRBJ2-1; D might be TRBD2 (5 bases). Per the germline V gene, CDR1 is ENHRY and CDR2 is SYGVKD. The CDR3 is made up of 14 amino acids. V was cut by 6 bases and J by 2 bases, with 11 bases left in between. This CDR3 reads CAIRHTAAYNEQFF. The CDR3 DNA is TGTGCCATCAGACACACAGCGGCCTACAATGAGCAGTTCTTC.

The genes are TRBV7-9 and TRBJ2-1; tentative D call: TRBD2 (5 bases). In germline, CDR1 is SEHNR, CDR2 FQNEAQ (reference sequence). Trimming removed 4 bases at V and 4 bases at J, with 14 bases between. The CDR3 contains 15 residues. CDR3: CASSSGGSGYNEQFF. Written as DNA, the CDR3 is TGTGCCAGCAGCTCCGGTGGGTCGGGGTACAATGAGCAGTTCTTC.

This clonotype was seen a few times. At one boundary the junction diverges from the germline segment, which might be a read error. V gene TRBV7-2 combines with J gene TRBJ2-2; the D is unclear. Germline V gene data show CDR1 as SGHTA and CDR2 as FQGNSA. The CDR3 sequence is 14 residues long. CDR3 region: CASSLSRNTGELFF. Here the CDR3 DNA reads TGCGCCAGCAGCTTGTCGCGGAACACCGGGGAGCTGTTTTTT.

This clonotype occurred many times. The rearrangement uses TRBV29-1 and TRBJ2-3, with D possibly being TRBD2 (5 bases). The germline V and J ends were trimmed by 6 bases and 4 bases, with 14 bases remaining between them. This CDR3 is 13 amino acids long. From germline, CDR1 is SQVTM and CDR2 ANQGSEA. The CDR3: CSVQLDLADTQYF. The CDR3 bases are TGCAGCGTACAACTAGATCTGGCAGATACGCAGTATTTT.

This clonotype was observed a handful of times. The rearrangement links TRBV2 to TRBJ2-1; D is ambiguous. Germline CDR1 is SNHLY and CDR2 is FYNNEI. The V end was cut by 4 bases, the J end by 1 base, with 20 bases between. CDR3 length equals 18 residues. In nucleotides, the CDR3 is TGTGCCAGCAGTGCCGGGCAGGTAAAAACTCAGTCCTACAATGAGCAGTTCTTC. Residues: CASSAGQVKTQSYNEQFF.

This clonotype has a handful of counts. The chain uses TRBV7-6 and TRBJ2-7, with D maybe TRBD1 (6 bases). There are 14 residues in the CDR3. CDR1 and CDR2 (germline): SGHVS, FNYEAQ. V lost 5 bases to trimming and J lost 6 bases, with 17 bases between them. CDR3: CASSLSDSLGEQYF. In DNA, the CDR3 is TGTGCCAGCAGCCTTTCGGACAGCCTGGGCGAGCAGTACTTC.

The rearrangement joins TRBV19 to TRBJ1-2, with D uncertain. CDR1 is LNHDA and CDR2 is SQIVND in the germline V gene (reference sequence). Trimming stripped 3 bases from V and 4 bases from J, with 6 bases between. This CDR3 is built from 12 residues. In DNA form, the CDR3 reads TGTGCCAGTAGTATTACATCCTATGGCTACACCTTC. Amino acids: CASSITSYGYTF. Variable domain in full (rest from reference TRBV19 and TRBJ1-2): DGGITQSPKYLFRKEGQNVTLSCEQNLNHDAMYWYRQDPGQGLRLIYYSQIVNDFQKGDIAEGYSVSREKKESFPLTVTSAQKNPTAFYLCASSITSYGYTFGSGTRLTVV.

The V call is TRBV18, the J call TRBJ2-3; D is uncertain. Germline CDR1 KGHSH, CDR2 LQKENI. Trimming pared 1 base from V and 0 bases from J, leaving 5 bases between. The CDR3 covers 14 residues. The CDR3 DNA reads as TGTGCCAGCTCACCACTCCAGAGCACAGATACGCAGTATTTT. Its protein product is CASSPLQSTDTQYF.

This chain uses TRBV7-9 with TRBJ2-1; D unresolved. Looked up from germline, CDR1 is SEHNR and CDR2 is FQNEAQ (reference sequence). Trimming removed 1 base from V and 2 bases from J, with 6 bases in between. The CDR3 is 14 amino acids. CDR3 sequence reads: CASSLVPAYNEQFF. The CDR3 DNA is TGTGCCAGCAGCTTAGTCCCAGCCTACAATGAGCAGTTCTTC.

This chain links TRBV7-3 with TRBJ1-4; TRBD1 aligns across 10 bases. The CDR3 spans 13 residues. J was trimmed by 11 bases and V by 8 bases; bases with no gene match: 8. Germline V gene sequence: CDR1 SGHTA, CDR2 FQGTGA. CDR3 residues: CASAPGTGEKLFF. The CDR3 DNA is TGTGCCAGCGCGCCCGGGACAGGGGAGAAACTGTTTTTT.